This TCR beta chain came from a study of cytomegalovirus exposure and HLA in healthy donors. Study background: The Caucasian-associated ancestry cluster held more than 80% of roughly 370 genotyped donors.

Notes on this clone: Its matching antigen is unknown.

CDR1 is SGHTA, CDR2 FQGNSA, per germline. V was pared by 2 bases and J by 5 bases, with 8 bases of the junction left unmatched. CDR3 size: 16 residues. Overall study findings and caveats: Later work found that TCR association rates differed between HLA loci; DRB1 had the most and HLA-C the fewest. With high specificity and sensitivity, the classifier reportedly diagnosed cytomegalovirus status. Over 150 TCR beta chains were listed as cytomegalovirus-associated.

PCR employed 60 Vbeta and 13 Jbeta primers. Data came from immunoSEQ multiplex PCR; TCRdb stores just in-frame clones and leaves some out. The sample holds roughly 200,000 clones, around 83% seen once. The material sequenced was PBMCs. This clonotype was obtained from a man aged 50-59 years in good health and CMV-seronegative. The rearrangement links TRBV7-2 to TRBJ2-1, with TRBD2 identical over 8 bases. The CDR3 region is CASSLMATSVDNEQFF. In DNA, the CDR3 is TGTGCCAGCAGCTTAATGGCGACTAGCGTAGACAATGAGCAGTTCTTC.